This TCR beta chain was profiled in a study of technical replicates of blood from several donors. The table came from immunoSEQ multiplex PCR; TCRdb's copy has only in-frame clones and leaves some out. In the table there are about 93,000 clones, 95% of which are singletons. Germline V gives CDR1 SGHDN, CDR2 FVKESK. V lost 6 bases and J 8 bases, leaving 19 bases between the germline ends. The length of the CDR3 is 15 residues. The TCR sequence derives from a human donor in good health. The sequencing input was T cells isolated from PBMCs. The rearrangement uses TRBV14 and TRBJ1-4; TRBD1 is a possible D gene (5 bases). This CDR3 is CASRRTGFQGEKLFF. In DNA form, the CDR3 reads TGTGCCAGCAGGCGCACAGGTTTCCAAGGCGAAAAACTGTTTTTT.